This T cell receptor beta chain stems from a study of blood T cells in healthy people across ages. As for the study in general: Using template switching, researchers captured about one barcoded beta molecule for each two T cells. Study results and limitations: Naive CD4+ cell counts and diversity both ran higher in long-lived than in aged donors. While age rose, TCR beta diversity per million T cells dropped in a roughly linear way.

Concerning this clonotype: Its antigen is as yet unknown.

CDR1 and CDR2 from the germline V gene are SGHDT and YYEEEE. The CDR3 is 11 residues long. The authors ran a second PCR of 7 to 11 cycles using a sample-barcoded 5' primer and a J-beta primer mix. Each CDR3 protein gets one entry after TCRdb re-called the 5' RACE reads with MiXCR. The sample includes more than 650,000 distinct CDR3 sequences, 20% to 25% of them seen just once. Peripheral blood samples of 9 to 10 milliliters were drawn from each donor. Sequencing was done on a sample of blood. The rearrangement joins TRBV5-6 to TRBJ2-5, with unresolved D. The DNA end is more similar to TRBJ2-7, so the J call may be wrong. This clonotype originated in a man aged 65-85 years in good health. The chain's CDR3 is CASSLYYEQYV. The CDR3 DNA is TGTGCCAGCAGCTTGTACTACGAGCAGTACGTC.